What follows describes a single TCR beta chain. Generated by immunoSEQ multiplex PCR, the TCRdb table keeps only in-frame clones and is missing some. Of tens of thousands of clones listed, approximately 85% are singletons. Time point: pretreatment peripheral blood. This specimen comes from a study of PD-L1 blockade in urothelial cancer. Study information: Median T cell yield per blood sample was more than 120,000 cells.

This CDR3 has 14 residues. V lost 8 bases and J 3 bases, leaving 16 bases between the germline ends. Per the germline V gene, CDR1 is SEHNR and CDR2 is FQNEAQ (reference sequence). Sequenced here: PBMCs, sampled around atezolizumab (anti-PD-L1) treatment. This chain connects TRBV7-9 to TRBJ1-1; no clear D. This sequence originates from a middle-aged man with urothelial cancer. The CDR3 region has the DNA TGTGCCAGCCACGTCTTTTCGGTGGACACTGAAGCTTTCTTT. Translating gives CASHVFSVDTEAFF.